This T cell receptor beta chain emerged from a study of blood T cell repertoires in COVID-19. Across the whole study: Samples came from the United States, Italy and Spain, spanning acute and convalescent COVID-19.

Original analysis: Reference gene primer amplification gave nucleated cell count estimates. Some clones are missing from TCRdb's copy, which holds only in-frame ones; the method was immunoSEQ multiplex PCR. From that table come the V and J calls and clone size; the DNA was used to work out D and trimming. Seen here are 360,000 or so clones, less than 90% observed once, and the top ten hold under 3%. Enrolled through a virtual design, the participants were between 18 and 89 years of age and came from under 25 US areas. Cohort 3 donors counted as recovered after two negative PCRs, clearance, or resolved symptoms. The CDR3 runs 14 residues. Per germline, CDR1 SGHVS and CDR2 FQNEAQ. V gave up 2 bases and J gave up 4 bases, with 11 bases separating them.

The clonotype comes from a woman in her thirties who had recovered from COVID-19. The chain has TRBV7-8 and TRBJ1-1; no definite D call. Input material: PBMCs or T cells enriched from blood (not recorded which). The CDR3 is CASSLSGVPTEAFF. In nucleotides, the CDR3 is TGTGCCAGCAGCTTAAGCGGGGTACCCACTGAAGCTTTCTTT. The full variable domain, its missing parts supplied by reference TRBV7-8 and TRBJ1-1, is GAGVSQSPRYKVAKRGQDVALRCDPISGHVSLFWYQQALGQGPEFLTYFQNEAQLDKSGLPSDRFFAERPEGSVSTLKIQRTQQEDSAVYLCASSLSGVPTEAFFGQGTRLTVV.